This T cell receptor (beta chain) was sequenced in a study of regulatory T cells in long-lasting Graves disease. HTBI primers from iRepertoire and Arm-PCR of CDR3 regions yielded the TCR beta libraries. One entry per CDR3 protein results from TCRdb running MiXCR on the multiplex PCR reads. Of 200,000 to 250,000 distinct CDR3 sequences listed, approximately 20% are singletons. This clonotype was recorded at least ten times. Germline trimming cut 3 bases from V and 3 bases from J; bases unmatched to any gene: 6. Germline loops: CDR1 SGHAT, CDR2 FQNNGV. The length of the CDR3 is 15 residues. Time point described: newly diagnosed GD, antithyroid drugs for less than 3 months. After RNA was extracted from PBMCs, the TCR library was made from it. Patients all came to the study from an endocrinology department in Xi'an, China.

The material was peripheral blood mononuclear cells (PBMCs), obtained at new diagnosis, from a patient treated with antithyroid drugs. This receptor was obtained from a female donor with Graves disease. The chain has TRBV11-2 and TRBJ2-3, with TRBD1 matching over 7 bases. CDR3 amino acids: CASSFGGQQTDTQYF. The CDR3 DNA reads as TGTGCCAGCAGCTTTGGGGGACAGCAAACAGATACGCAGTATTTT.